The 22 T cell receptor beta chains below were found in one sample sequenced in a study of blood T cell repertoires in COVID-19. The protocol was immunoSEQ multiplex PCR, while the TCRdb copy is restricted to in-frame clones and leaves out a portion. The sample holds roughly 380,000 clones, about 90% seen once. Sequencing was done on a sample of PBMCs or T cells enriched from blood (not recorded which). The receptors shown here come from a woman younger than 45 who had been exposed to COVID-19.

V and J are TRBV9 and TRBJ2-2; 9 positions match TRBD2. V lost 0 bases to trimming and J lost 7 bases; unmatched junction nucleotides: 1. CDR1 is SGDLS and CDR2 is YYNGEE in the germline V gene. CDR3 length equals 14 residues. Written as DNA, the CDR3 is TGTGCCAGCAGCGTAGGACTAGCGGACGGGGAGCTGTTTTTT. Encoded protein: CASSVGLADGELFF.

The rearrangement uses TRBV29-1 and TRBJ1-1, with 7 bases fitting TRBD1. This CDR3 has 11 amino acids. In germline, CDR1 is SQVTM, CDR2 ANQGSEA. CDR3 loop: CIGQALAEAFF. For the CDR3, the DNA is TGCATCGGACAGGCCCTGGCTGAAGCTTTCTTT. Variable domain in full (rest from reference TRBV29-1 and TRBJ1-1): SAVISQKPSRDICQRGTSLTIQCQVDSQVTMMFWYRQQPGQSLTLIATANQGSEATYESGFVIDKFPISRPNLTFSTLTVSNMSPEDSSIYLCIGQALAEAFFGQGTRLTVV.

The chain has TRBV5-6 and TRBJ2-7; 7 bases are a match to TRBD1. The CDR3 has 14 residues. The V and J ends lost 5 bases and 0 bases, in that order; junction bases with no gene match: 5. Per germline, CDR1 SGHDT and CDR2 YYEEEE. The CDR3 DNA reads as TGTGCCAGCAGGGCCGGGACAGACTCCTACGAGCAGTACTTC. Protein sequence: CASRAGTDSYEQYF.

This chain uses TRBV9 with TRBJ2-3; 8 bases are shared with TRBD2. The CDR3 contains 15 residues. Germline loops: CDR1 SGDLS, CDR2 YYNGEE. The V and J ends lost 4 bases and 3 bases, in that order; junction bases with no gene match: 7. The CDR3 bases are TGTGCCAGCAGCTCCACGGGAGGGGGGACAGATACGCAGTATTTT. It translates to CASSSTGGGTDTQYF.

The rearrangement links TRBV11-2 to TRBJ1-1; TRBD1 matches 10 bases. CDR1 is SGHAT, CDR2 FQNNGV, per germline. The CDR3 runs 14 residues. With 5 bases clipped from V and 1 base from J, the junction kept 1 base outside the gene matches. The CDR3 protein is CASSRTGGNTEAFF. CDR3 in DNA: TGTGCCAGCAGCCGGACAGGGGGGAACACTGAAGCTTTCTTT.

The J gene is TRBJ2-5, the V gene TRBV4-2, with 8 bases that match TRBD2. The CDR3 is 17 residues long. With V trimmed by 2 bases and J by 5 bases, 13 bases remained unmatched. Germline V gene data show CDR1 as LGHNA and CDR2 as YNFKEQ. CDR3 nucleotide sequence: TGTGCCAGCAGCCAAATGCCCACGGGAGGGCCTATTGAGACCCAGTACTTC. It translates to CASSQMPTGGPIETQYF.

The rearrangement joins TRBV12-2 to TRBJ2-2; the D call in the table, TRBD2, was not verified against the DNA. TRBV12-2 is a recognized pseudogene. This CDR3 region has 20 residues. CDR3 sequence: CASRLAQLASANDNTGELFF. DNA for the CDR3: TGTGCAAGTCGCTTAGCGCAGTTGGCTAGCGCTAATGATAACACCGGGGAGCTGTTTTTT.

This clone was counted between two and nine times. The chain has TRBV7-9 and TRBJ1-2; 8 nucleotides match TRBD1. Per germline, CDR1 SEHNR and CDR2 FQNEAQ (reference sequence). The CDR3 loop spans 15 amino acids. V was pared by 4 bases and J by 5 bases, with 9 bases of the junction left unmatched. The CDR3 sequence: CASSWGRGLVYGYTF. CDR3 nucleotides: TGTGCCAGCAGCTGGGGCAGGGGGCTTGTGTATGGCTACACCTTC.

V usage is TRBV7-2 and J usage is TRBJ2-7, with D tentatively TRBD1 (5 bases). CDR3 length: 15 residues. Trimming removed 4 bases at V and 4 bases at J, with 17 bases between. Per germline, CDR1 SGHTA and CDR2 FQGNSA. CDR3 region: CASSSRGSDPYEQYF. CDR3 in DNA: TGTGCCAGCAGCTCTAGGGGCTCTGACCCATACGAGCAGTACTTC.

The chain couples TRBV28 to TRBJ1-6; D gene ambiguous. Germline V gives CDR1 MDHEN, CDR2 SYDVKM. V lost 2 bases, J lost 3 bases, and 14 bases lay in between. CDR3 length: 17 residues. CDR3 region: CASSLPASGYYNSPLHF. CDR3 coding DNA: TGTGCCAGCAGTTTACCTGCTTCGGGGTACTATAATTCACCCCTCCACTTT. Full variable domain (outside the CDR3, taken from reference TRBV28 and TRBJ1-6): DVKVTQSSRYLVKRTGEKVFLECVQDMDHENMFWYRQDPGLGLRLIYFSYDVKMKEKGDIPEGYSVSREKKERFSLILESASTNQTSMYLCASSLPASGYYNSPLHFGNGTRLTVT.

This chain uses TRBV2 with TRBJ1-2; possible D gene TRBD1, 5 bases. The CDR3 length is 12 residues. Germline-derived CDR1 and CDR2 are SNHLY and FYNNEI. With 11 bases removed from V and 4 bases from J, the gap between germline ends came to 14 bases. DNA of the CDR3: TGTGCCTGCCAAGACAGCCCCTATGGCTACACCTTC. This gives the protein CACQDSPYGYTF.

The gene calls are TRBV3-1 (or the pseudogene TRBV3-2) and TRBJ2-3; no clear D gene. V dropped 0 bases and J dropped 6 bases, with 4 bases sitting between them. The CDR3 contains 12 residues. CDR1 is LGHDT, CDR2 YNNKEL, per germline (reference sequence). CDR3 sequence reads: CASSQDSDTQYF. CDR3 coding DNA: TGTGCCAGCAGCCAAGACTCCGATACGCAGTATTTT.

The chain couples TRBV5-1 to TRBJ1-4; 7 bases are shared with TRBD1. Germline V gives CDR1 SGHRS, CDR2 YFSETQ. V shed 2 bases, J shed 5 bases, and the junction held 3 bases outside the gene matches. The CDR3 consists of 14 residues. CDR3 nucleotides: TGCGCCAGCAGCTTCCGGGACAGAAATGAAAAACTGTTTTTT. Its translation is CASSFRDRNEKLFF.

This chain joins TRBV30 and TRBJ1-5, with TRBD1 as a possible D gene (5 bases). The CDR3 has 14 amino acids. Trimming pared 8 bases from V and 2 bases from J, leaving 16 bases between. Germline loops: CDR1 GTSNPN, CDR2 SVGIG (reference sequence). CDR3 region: CAVGGEWGNQPQHF. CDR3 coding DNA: TGTGCCGTGGGGGGGGAGTGGGGCAATCAGCCCCAGCATTTT. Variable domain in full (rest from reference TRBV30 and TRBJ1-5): SQTIHQWPATLVQPVGSPLSLECTVEGTSNPNLYWYRQAAGRGLQLLFYSVGIGQISSEVPQNLSASRPQDRQFILSSKKLLLSDSGFYLCAVGGEWGNQPQHFGDGTRLSIL.

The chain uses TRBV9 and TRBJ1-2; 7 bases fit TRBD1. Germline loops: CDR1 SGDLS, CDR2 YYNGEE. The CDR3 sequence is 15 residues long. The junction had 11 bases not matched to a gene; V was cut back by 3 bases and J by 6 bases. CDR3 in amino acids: CASSGRGGGADGYTF. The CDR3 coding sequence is TGTGCCAGCAGCGGTAGAGGAGGGGGCGCGGATGGCTACACCTTC.

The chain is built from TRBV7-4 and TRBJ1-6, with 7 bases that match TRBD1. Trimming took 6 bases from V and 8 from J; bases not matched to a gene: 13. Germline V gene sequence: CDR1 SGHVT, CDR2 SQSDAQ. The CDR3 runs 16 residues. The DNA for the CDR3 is TGTGCCAGCAGAATAAGACCGACAGGGATTGATTCACCCCTCCACTTT. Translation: CASRIRPTGIDSPLHF.

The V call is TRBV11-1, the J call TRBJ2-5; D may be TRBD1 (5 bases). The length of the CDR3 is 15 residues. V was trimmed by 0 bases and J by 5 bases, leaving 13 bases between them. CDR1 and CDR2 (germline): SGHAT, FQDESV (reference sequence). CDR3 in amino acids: CASSLAPGQGETQYF. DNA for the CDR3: TGTGCCAGCAGCTTAGCTCCTGGCCAGGGTGAGACCCAGTACTTC.

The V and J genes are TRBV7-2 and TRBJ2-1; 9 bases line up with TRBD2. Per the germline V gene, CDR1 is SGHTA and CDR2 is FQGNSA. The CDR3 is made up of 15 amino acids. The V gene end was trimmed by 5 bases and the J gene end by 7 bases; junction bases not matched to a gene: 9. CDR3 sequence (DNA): TGTGCCAGCAGCACCTGGACTAGCGAAACTAATGAGCAGTTCTTC. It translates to CASSTWTSETNEQFF.

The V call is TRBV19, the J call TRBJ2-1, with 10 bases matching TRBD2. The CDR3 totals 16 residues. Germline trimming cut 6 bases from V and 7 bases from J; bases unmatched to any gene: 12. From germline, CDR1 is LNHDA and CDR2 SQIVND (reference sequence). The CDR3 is CASSESSGRTRNEQFF. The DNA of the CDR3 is TGTGCCAGTAGCGAATCTAGCGGGAGAACTAGAAATGAGCAGTTCTTC.

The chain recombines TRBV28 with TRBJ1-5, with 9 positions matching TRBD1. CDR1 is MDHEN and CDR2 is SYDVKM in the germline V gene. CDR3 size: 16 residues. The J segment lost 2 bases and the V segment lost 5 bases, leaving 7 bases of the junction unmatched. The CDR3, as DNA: TGTGCCAGCAGTAGAGAGACAGGGGGAGGCAATCAGCCCCAGCATTTT. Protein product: CASSRETGGGNQPQHF.

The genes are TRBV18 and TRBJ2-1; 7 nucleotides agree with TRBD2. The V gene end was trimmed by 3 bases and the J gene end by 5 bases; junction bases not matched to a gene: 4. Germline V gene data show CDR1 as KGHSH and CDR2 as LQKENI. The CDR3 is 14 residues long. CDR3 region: CASSPGLSDNEQFF. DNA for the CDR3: TGTGCCAGCTCACCGGGACTATCTGACAATGAGCAGTTCTTC.

The CDR3 here is CASSHLRDRGYEQYF. The DNA for the CDR3 is TGTGCCAGCTCCCACCTTAGGGACAGGGGGTACGAGCAGTACTTC. This rearrangement joins TRBV18 to TRBJ2-7; 11 bases match TRBD1. V shed 6 bases, J shed 4 bases, and the junction held 8 bases outside the gene matches. Germline lookup yields CDR1 KGHSH and CDR2 LQKENI. The CDR3 has 15 amino acids.